A single sample gave rise to the 14 T cell receptor beta chains below, sequenced in a study of T cells after yellow fever vaccination. TCRdb ran MiXCR on the 5' RACE reads and lists one entry per CDR3 protein. The table has under 400,000 distinct CDR3 sequences, around a tenth seen once; the top ten hold around 19%. The starting material was PBMCs, obtained on the day of the first yellow fever vaccination. Receptor source: a man aged 18 to 35 who received the YFV17D yellow fever vaccine.

This rearrangement joins TRBV28 to TRBJ1-5; TRBD1 is a possible D gene (6 bases). Deletions cut 1 base from V and 3 bases from J, with 19 bases between. The length of the CDR3 is 18 residues. In germline, CDR1 is MDHEN, CDR2 SYDVKM. CDR3 sequence reads: CASSLYPRTASFNQPQHF. Written as DNA, the CDR3 is TGTGCCAGCAGTTTATATCCCCGGACAGCATCTTTCAATCAGCCCCAGCATTTT. Drawing the rest from reference TRBV28 and TRBJ1-5, the complete variable domain is DVKVTQSSRYLVKRTGEKVFLECVQDMDHENMFWYRQDPGLGLRLIYFSYDVKMKEKGDIPEGYSVSREKKERFSLILESASTNQTSMYLCASSLYPRTASFNQPQHFGDGTRLSIL.

This clonotype was picked up a small number of times. The chain couples TRBV20-1 to TRBJ2-5; D may be TRBD2 (5 bases). Germline CDR1 and CDR2: DFQATT and SNEGSKA (reference sequence). This CDR3 comprises 14 residues. Trimming removed 6 bases from V and 4 bases from J, with 18 bases in between. CDR3 in DNA: TGCAGTGCCCAGGAGCGGACCCCGGGAGAGACCCAGTACTTC. Protein product: CSAQERTPGETQYF.

The CDR3 region is CASSWSFRGRDNEKLFF. In DNA form, the CDR3 reads TGTGCCAGCAGCTGGTCCTTCCGGGGGCGAGATAATGAAAAACTGTTTTTT. The genes are TRBV14 and TRBJ1-4; TRBD1 is a possible D gene (6 bases). The ends were cut back, 5 bases at V and 4 bases at J, with 20 bases in the middle. The CDR3 spans 17 residues. Looked up from germline, CDR1 is SGHDN and CDR2 is FVKESK.

The chain has TRBV20-1 and TRBJ1-5; 8 nucleotides line up with TRBD1. Germline CDR1 and CDR2: DFQATT and SNEGSKA (reference sequence). The length of the CDR3 is 13 residues. The V and J ends lost 3 bases and 4 bases, in that order; junction bases with no gene match: 2. This CDR3 reads CSARTGANQPQHF. For the CDR3, the DNA is TGCAGTGCTAGGACAGGGGCGAATCAGCCCCAGCATTTT.

This clonotype was detected ten times or more. The chain combines TRBV12-3 or TRBV12-4 with TRBJ1-2; the D is unclear. This CDR3 has 12 amino acids. Trimming took 6 bases from V and 2 from J, leaving 7 bases between them. The CDR3: CASSLVNYGYTF. CDR3 nucleotides: TGTGCCAGCAGCCTAGTAAACTATGGCTACACCTTC.

This sequence joins TRBV6-2 or TRBV6-3 and TRBJ1-5; 9 bases line up with TRBD1. Trimming at V came to 6 bases and at J to 6 bases, leaving 15 bases not matched to a gene. There are 17 residues in the CDR3. Germline values: CDR1 MNHEY, CDR2 SVGEGT. CDR3 DNA sequence: TGTGCCAGCAGCAAGATATACCGGGACAGGGATTTTCAGCCCCAGCATTTT. This sequence encodes CASSKIYRDRDFQPQHF.

In its sample, this clonotype was seen a few times. The V call is TRBV28, the J call TRBJ2-7; D is possibly TRBD1 (6 bases). The CDR3 is 14 residues long. Germline values: CDR1 MDHEN, CDR2 SYDVKM. The V end lost 6 bases, the J end lost 0 bases, and 12 bases lay between the germline ends. CDR3 DNA: TGTGCCAGCAGCGAAACAGGGTTCTCCTACGAGCAGTACGTC. Its protein is CASSETGFSYEQYV.

This clonotype was observed a handful of times. The chain links TRBV28 to TRBJ2-1; possibly TRBD1 or TRBD2 for D (6 bases each). The V gene lost 8 bases and the J gene lost 9 bases, with 17 bases spanning the gap. There are 13 residues in the CDR3. Germline V gene lookup returns CDR1 MDHEN and CDR2 SYDVKM. The CDR3 DNA is TGTGCCAGCTCAAGGGGGGCTCGCAGTGAGCAGTTCTTC. Translated: CASSRGARSEQFF. Variable domain in full (rest from reference TRBV28 and TRBJ2-1): DVKVTQSSRYLVKRTGEKVFLECVQDMDHENMFWYRQDPGLGLRLIYFSYDVKMKEKGDIPEGYSVSREKKERFSLILESASTNQTSMYLCASSRGARSEQFFGPGTRLTVL.

This clonotype was found a few times. The V call is TRBV7-2, the J call TRBJ2-7; TRBD2 matches 9 bases. There are 16 residues in the CDR3. The germline gives CDR1 SGHTA, CDR2 FQGNSA. The ends lost 1 base at V and 3 bases at J; junction bases unmatched: 7. Written as DNA, the CDR3 is TGTGCCAGCAGCTTAGTAGGCGGGGGGGCAGACTACGAGCAGTACTTC. Its translation: CASSLVGGGADYEQYF.

The chain links TRBV20-1 to TRBJ2-3; 8 bases fit TRBD2. Per germline, CDR1 DFQATT and CDR2 SNEGSKA (reference sequence). J was trimmed by 3 bases and V by 3 bases; bases with no gene match: 8. The CDR3 contains 15 residues. Here the CDR3 DNA reads TGCAGTGCTAGGGTGTTGGCGGGGGGAACAGATACGCAGTATTTT. Its protein is CSARVLAGGTDTQYF.

There are a few counts of this clonotype. The rearrangement joins TRBV30 to TRBJ2-1, with 7 nucleotides matching TRBD1. The CDR3 sequence is 15 residues long. Germline loops: CDR1 GTSNPN, CDR2 SVGIG (reference sequence). V shed 3 bases and J 7 bases; nucleotides not matched to a gene: 12. The CDR3 DNA reads as TGTGCCTGGAGAGGAGGTATGGGCAGGGGGAATGAGCAGTTCTTC. Protein product: CAWRGGMGRGNEQFF.

This clonotype was counted only a few times. The chain recombines TRBV4-1 with TRBJ1-5; possible D gene TRBD1, 5 bases. The V end was cut by 4 bases, the J end by 2 bases, with 15 bases between. This CDR3 is built from 16 residues. CDR1 and CDR2 from the germline V gene are MGHRA and YSYEKL. The CDR3 protein is CASSPYSGQGNQPQHF. In nucleotides, the CDR3 is TGCGCCAGCAGCCCCTATTCGGGGCAAGGCAATCAGCCCCAGCATTTT.

The chain recombines TRBV10-1 with TRBJ2-1; 7 bases fit TRBD2. Germline V gene sequence: CDR1 WNHNN, CDR2 SYGVQD (reference sequence). V was pared by 3 bases and J by 0 bases, with 11 bases of the junction left unmatched. CDR3 size: 18 residues. Written as DNA, the CDR3 is TGCGCCAGCAGTGATGCGGGGGACCGACCTGGCTCCTACAATGAGCAGTTCTTC. Protein product: CASSDAGDRPGSYNEQFF.

This clonotype was recorded at least ten times. The rearrangement joins TRBV28 to TRBJ1-4; D perhaps matches TRBD1 (6 bases). Germline CDR1 and CDR2: MDHEN and SYDVKM. The CDR3 has 16 amino acids. The ends were cut back, 4 bases at V and 7 bases at J, with 19 bases in the middle. The CDR3 bases are TGTGCCAGCAGTTCCCCCCGGAGGGGGGGCCCTGAAAAACTGTTTTTT. The encoded protein is CASSSPRRGGPEKLFF.